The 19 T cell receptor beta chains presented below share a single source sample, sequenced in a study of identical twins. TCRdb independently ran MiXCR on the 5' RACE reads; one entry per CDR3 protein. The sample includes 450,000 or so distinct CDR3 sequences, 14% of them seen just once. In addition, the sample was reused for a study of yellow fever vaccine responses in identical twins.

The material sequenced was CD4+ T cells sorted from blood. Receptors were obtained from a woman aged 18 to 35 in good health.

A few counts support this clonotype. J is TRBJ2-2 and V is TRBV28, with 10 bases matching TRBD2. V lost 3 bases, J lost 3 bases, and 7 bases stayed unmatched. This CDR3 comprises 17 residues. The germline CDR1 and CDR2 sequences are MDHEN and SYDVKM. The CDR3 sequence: CASSFSLAGVDTGELFF. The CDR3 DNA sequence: TGTGCCAGCAGTTTTTCGCTAGCGGGAGTCGACACCGGGGAGCTGTTTTTT. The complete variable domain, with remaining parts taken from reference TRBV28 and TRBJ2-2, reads DVKVTQSSRYLVKRTGEKVFLECVQDMDHENMFWYRQDPGLGLRLIYFSYDVKMKEKGDIPEGYSVSREKKERFSLILESASTNQTSMYLCASSFSLAGVDTGELFFGEGSRLTVL.

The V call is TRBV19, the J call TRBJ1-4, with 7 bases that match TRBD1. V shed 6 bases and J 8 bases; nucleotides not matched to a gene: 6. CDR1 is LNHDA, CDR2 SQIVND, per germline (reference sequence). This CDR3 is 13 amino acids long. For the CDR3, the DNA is TGTGCCAGTAGCGGACAGGCGGTCGAAAAACTGTTTTTT. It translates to CASSGQAVEKLFF.

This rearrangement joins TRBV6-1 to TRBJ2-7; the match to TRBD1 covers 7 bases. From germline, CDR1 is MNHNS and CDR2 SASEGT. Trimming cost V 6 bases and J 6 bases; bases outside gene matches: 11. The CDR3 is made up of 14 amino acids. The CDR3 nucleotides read TGTGCCAGCAGCCAGACAGGGCCCGTAGGCGAGCAGTACTTC. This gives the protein CASSQTGPVGEQYF.

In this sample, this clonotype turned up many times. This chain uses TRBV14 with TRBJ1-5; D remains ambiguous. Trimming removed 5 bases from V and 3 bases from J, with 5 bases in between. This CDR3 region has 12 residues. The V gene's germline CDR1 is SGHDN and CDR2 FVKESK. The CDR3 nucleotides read TGTGCCAGCAGCTCGCACAATCAGCCCCAGCATTTT. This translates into CASSSHNQPQHF. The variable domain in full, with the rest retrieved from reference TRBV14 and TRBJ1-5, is EAGVTQFPSHSVIEKGQTVTLRCDPISGHDNLYWYRRVMGKEIKFLLHFVKESKQDESGMPNNRFLAERTGGTYSTLKVQPAELEDSGVYFCASSSHNQPQHFGDGTRLSIL.

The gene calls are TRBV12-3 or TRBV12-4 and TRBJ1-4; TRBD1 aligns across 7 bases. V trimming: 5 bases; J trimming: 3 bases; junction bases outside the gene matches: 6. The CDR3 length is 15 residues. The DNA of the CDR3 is TGTGCCAGCAGTCCTGGACAGGACTCTAATGAAAAACTGTTTTTT. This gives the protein CASSPGQDSNEKLFF.

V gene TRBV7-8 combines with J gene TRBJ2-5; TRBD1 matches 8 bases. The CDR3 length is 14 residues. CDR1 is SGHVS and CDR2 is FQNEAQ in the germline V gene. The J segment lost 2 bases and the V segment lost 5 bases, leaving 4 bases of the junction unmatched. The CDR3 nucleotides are TGTGCCAGCAGCGAGAGACAGGGGCAAGAGACCCAGTACTTC. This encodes CASSERQGQETQYF.

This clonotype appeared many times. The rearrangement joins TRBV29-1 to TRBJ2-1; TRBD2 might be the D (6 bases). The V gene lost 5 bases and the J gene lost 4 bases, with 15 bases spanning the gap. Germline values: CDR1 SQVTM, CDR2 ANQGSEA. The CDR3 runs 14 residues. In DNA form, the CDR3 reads TGCAGCGTTCTCAGGAGGGGTACATACAATGAGCAGTTCTTC. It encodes CSVLRRGTYNEQFF.

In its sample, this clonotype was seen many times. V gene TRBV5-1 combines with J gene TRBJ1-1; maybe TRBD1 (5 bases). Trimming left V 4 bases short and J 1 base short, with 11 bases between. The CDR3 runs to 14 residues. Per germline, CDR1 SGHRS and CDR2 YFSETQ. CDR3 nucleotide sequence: TGCGCCAGCAGCCCCCTAGGGGCGAACACTGAAGCTTTCTTT. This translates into CASSPLGANTEAFF. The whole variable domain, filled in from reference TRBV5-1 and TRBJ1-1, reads KAGVTQTPRYLIKTRGQQVTLSCSPISGHRSVSWYQQTPGQGLQFLFEYFSETQRNKGNFPGRFSGRQFSNSRSEMNVSTLELGDSALYLCASSPLGANTEAFFGQGTRLTVV.

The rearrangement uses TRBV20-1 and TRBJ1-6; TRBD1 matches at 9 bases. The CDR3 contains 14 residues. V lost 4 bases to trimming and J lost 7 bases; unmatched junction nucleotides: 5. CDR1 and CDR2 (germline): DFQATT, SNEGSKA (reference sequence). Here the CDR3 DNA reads TGCAGTGCTACAGTTACAGGGGGCAATTCACCCCTCCACTTT. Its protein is CSATVTGGNSPLHF.

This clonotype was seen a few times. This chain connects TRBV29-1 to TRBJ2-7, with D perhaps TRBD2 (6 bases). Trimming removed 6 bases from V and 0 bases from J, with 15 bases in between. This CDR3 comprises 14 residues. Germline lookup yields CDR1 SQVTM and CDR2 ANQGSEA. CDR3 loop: CSVIRDLGSYEQYF. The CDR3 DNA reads TGCAGCGTCATTCGGGACTTAGGCTCCTACGAGCAGTACTTC.

The CDR3 DNA is TGTGCCAGCAGCTCATCCGGGACAGGGCCCGGGGAGCTGTTTTTT. Its protein product is CASSSSGTGPGELFF. This chain links TRBV11-2 with TRBJ2-2; 9 bases align to TRBD1. Trimming at V came to 4 bases and at J to 6 bases, leaving 6 bases not matched to a gene. Looked up from germline, CDR1 is SGHAT and CDR2 is FQNNGV. The CDR3 totals 15 residues.

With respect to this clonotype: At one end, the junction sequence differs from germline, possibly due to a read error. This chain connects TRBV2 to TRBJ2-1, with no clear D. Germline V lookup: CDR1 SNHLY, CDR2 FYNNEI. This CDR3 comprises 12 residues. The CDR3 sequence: CASTSQQGEQSF. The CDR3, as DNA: TGTGCCAGCACCTCTCAGCAAGGCGAGCAGTCCTTC. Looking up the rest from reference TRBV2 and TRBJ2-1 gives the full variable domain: EPEVTQTPSHQVTQMGQEVILRCVPISNHLYFYWYRQILGQKVEFLVSFYNNEISEKSEIFDDQFSVERPDGSNFTLKIRSTKLEDSAMYFCASTSQQGEQSFGPGTRLTVL.

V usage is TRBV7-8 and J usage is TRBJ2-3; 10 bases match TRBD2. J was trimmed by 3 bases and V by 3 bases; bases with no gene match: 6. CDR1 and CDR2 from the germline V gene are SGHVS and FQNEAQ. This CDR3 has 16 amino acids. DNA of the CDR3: TGTGCCAGCAGCTTTATAGCGGGGGGCGGGACAGATACGCAGTATTTT. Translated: CASSFIAGGGTDTQYF.

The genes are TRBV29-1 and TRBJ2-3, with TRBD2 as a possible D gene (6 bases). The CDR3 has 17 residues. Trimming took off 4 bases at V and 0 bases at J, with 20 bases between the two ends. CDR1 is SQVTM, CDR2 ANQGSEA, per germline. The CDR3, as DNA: TGCAGCGTTGCTGGAGGGTGGATGGTCTCTAGCACAGATACGCAGTATTTT. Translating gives CSVAGGWMVSSTDTQYF.

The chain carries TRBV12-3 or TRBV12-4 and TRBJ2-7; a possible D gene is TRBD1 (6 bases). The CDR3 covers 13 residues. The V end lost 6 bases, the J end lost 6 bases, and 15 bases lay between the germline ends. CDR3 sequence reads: CASSHQGSFEQYF. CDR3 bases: TGTGCCAGCAGCCACCAGGGGTCATTCGAGCAGTACTTC.

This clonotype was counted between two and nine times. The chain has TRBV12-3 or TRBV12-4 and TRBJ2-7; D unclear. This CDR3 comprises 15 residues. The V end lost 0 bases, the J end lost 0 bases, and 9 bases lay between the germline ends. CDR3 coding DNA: TGTGCCAGCAGTTTAGCAAATGGACCCTCCTACGAGCAGTACTTC. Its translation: CASSLANGPSYEQYF.

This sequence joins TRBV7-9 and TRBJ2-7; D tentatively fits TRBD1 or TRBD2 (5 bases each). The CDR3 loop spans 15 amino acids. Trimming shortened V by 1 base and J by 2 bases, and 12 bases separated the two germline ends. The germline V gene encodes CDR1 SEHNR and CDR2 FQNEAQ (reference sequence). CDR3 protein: CASSLVVGTAYEQYF. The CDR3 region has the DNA TGTGCCAGCAGCTTAGTAGTAGGGACGGCCTACGAGCAGTACTTC.

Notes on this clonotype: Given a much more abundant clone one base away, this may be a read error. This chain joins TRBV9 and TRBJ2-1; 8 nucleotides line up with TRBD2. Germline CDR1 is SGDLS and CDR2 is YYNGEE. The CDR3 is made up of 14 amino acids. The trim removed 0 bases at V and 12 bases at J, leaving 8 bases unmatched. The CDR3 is CASSVDAGGAGQFF. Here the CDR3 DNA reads TGTGCCAGCAGCGTAGACGCGGGGGGCGCGGGGCAGTTCTTC.

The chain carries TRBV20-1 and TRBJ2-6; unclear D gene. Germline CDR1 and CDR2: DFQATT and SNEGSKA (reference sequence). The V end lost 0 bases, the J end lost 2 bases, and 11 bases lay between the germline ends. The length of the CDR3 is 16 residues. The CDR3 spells CSARDVGLPGANVLTF. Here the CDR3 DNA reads TGCAGTGCTAGAGATGTGGGCCTACCTGGGGCCAACGTCCTGACTTTC.